This passage covers 22 T cell receptor beta chains from one sample sequenced in a study of blood T cell repertoires in COVID-19. Measured with immunoSEQ multiplex PCR; TCRdb has only the in-frame clones, and not every one. Among roughly 270,000 clones listed, approximately 80% were seen once. The sample comprised PBMCs or T cells enriched from blood (not recorded which). All receptors derive from a man in his forties who had been exposed to COVID-19.

The chain is built from TRBV5-5 and TRBJ1-3; 7 bases agree with TRBD1. Unmatched junction bases numbered 5, after V lost 4 bases and J lost 4 bases. The CDR3 sequence is 14 residues long. Germline CDR1 SGHKS, CDR2 YYEKEE (reference sequence). CDR3 amino acids: CASSIQGPGNTIYF. The CDR3 DNA is TGTGCCAGCAGCATACAGGGGCCAGGAAACACCATATATTTT.

This clone was seen a few times. V is TRBV3-1 (or the pseudogene TRBV3-2) and J is TRBJ2-1, with 10 nucleotides matching TRBD2. Germline CDR1 is LGHDT and CDR2 is YNNKEL (reference sequence). The length of the CDR3 is 20 residues. After removal of 4 bases from V and 1 base from J, the junction contained 16 bases not matched to a gene. This CDR3 reads CASSRSLLLAGSRSYNEQFF. In DNA, the CDR3 is TGTGCCAGCAGCCGCTCCTTACTACTAGCGGGGTCCCGGTCCTACAATGAGCAGTTCTTC.

The CDR3 DNA reads TGCAGCGTGGGGGGTACAGGGGGCGCTTATCAGTACTTC. Protein sequence: CSVGGTGGAYQYF. The chain couples TRBV29-1 to TRBJ2-7; 9 nucleotides align to TRBD1. The CDR3 has 13 amino acids. Trimming cost V 6 bases and J 10 bases; bases outside gene matches: 13. Germline V CDR1 and CDR2: SQVTM, ANQGSEA.

This sequence joins TRBV5-1 and TRBJ1-4; D may be TRBD1 (6 bases). Germline V gene lookup returns CDR1 SGHRS and CDR2 YFSETQ. V was cut by 4 bases and J by 3 bases, with 13 bases left in between. This CDR3 has 15 residues. The CDR3 coding sequence is TGCGCCAGCAGCAGTGGACAGACTCCTAATGAAAAACTGTTTTTT. Translating gives CASSSGQTPNEKLFF.

The V gene is TRBV15, the J gene TRBJ2-1; 7 bases agree with TRBD1. Germline assignment: CDR1 LNHNV and CDR2 YYDKDF (reference sequence). The CDR3 has 15 amino acids. J lost 7 bases, V lost 0 bases, and 6 bases had no gene match. The CDR3 sequence is CATSRDLGGANEQFF. As DNA, the CDR3 is TGTGCCACCAGCAGAGATTTAGGGGGCGCGAATGAGCAGTTCTTC.

V gene TRBV5-1 combines with J gene TRBJ1-1; D is possibly TRBD1 (5 bases). V lost 1 base and J lost 3, with 10 bases in between. The germline CDR1 and CDR2 sequences are SGHRS and YFSETQ. This CDR3 comprises 14 residues. CDR3 sequence (DNA): TGCGCCAGCAGCTTGCGGACAACGGACACTGAAGCTTTCTTT. Its protein is CASSLRTTDTEAFF.

The chain employs TRBV2 and TRBJ1-1; tentatively, D is TRBD1 (6 bases). V was clipped by 6 bases and J by 4 bases, with 18 bases between them. Germline V gene data show CDR1 as SNHLY and CDR2 as FYNNEI. This CDR3 has 15 residues. CDR3 nucleotides: TGTGCCAGCAGAAATACGGGGGGCCCGTTCACTGAAGCTTTCTTT. Its protein product is CASRNTGGPFTEAFF.

V and J are TRBV12-3 or TRBV12-4 and TRBJ1-6; TRBD1 matches at 9 bases. Trimming at V came to 5 bases and at J to 9 bases, leaving 2 bases not matched to a gene. CDR3 length: 13 residues. CDR3 nucleotide sequence: TGTGCCAGCAGTGGGGACAGGGTTTCACCCCTCCACTTT. This encodes CASSGDRVSPLHF.

The CDR3 nucleotides are TGTGCCTGGGAGGGACAGGGGGGTAGCACAGATACGCAGTATTTT. Residues: CAWEGQGGSTDTQYF. The rearrangement uses TRBV30 and TRBJ2-3; 11 bases agree with TRBD1. The CDR3 is made up of 15 amino acids. V shed 5 bases and J 0 bases; nucleotides not matched to a gene: 4. Germline-derived CDR1 and CDR2 are GTSNPN and SVGIG (reference sequence).

This rearrangement joins TRBV6-1 to TRBJ2-7; D is unresolved. Germline V gives CDR1 MNHNS, CDR2 SASEGT. V was pared by 1 base and J by 0 bases, with 10 bases between. This CDR3 spans 15 amino acids. As DNA, the CDR3 is TGTGCCAGCAGTGAAGGCCTTGGGCCCTCCTACGAGCAGTACTTC. As protein: CASSEGLGPSYEQYF.

V gene TRBV5-6 combines with J gene TRBJ2-7, with 9 bases aligning to TRBD1. The V segment lost 4 bases and the J segment 9 bases; nucleotides outside the gene matches: 17. CDR3 length equals 16 residues. Germline assignment: CDR1 SGHDT and CDR2 YYEEEE. The CDR3 reads CASSTISGTGISGQYF. The CDR3 coding sequence is TGTGCCAGCAGCACTATTTCCGGGACAGGGATTTCGGGGCAGTACTTC.

The chain joins TRBV12-5 to TRBJ2-3; TRBD2 agrees at 7 bases. The CDR3 runs 15 residues. Germline CDR1 is LGHNT and CDR2 is FRNRAP. Trimming removed 6 bases from V and 0 bases from J; junction bases left unmatched: 6. CDR3 region: CASGAGTTSTDTQYF. In nucleotides, the CDR3 is TGTGCTAGTGGAGCCGGGACTACCAGCACAGATACGCAGTATTTT.

The chain carries TRBV5-5 and TRBJ2-5, with TRBD2 matching over 8 bases. The V gene end was trimmed by 7 bases and the J gene end by 4 bases; junction bases not matched to a gene: 12. Per germline, CDR1 SGHKS and CDR2 YYEKEE (reference sequence). The CDR3 has 15 residues. The CDR3 sequence is CASLGLAGFIETQYF. DNA of the CDR3: TGTGCCAGCCTCGGTTTAGCGGGGTTCATAGAGACCCAGTACTTC.

This clone came up many times. The chain links TRBV9 to TRBJ2-1, with TRBD2 as a possible D gene (6 bases). CDR3 length: 17 amino acids. The germline V gene has CDR1 SGDLS and CDR2 YYNGEE. With 4 bases removed from V and 7 bases from J, the gap between germline ends came to 24 bases. The CDR3 DNA reads TGTGCCAGCAGCACCCGGGACTCAAAAGGAGGATGGAATGAGCAGTTCTTC. This sequence encodes CASSTRDSKGGWNEQFF. The full variable domain, with the rest looked up from reference TRBV9 and TRBJ2-1, is DSGVTQTPKHLITATGQRVTLRCSPRSGDLSVYWYQQSLDQGLQFLIQYYNGEERAKGNILERFSAQQFPDLHSELNLSSLELGDSALYFCASSTRDSKGGWNEQFFGPGTRLTVL.

V and J are TRBV14 and TRBJ1-6; D not resolved. The CDR3 is made up of 15 amino acids. The V gene lost 5 bases and the J gene lost 2 bases, with 10 bases spanning the gap. The germline gives CDR1 SGHDN, CDR2 FVKESK. The CDR3 loop reads CASSARSTYNSPLHF. As DNA, the CDR3 is TGTGCCAGCAGCGCCAGGTCTACCTATAATTCACCCCTCCACTTT.

J is TRBJ2-2 and V is TRBV6-1; D may be TRBD2 (5 bases). Germline V lookup: CDR1 MNHNS, CDR2 SASEGT. Trimming removed 2 bases from V and 3 bases from J, with 10 bases in between. CDR3 length equals 15 residues. The CDR3 DNA is TGTGCCAGCAGTGAATCTGGGAGCGACACCGGGGAGCTGTTTTTT. Encoded protein: CASSESGSDTGELFF.

The J gene is TRBJ1-5, the V gene TRBV10-3; D not resolved. Germline lookup yields CDR1 ENHRY and CDR2 SYGVKD. The CDR3 is 13 residues long. The germline V and J ends were trimmed by 4 bases and 6 bases, with 10 bases remaining between them. Written as DNA, the CDR3 is TGTGCCATCAGTGGAGGGTGGGGTCAGCCCCAGCATTTT. Translation: CAISGGWGQPQHF.

J is TRBJ2-1 and V is TRBV6-6, with a possible D match to TRBD2 (6 bases). This CDR3 has 15 amino acids. Trimming pared 2 bases from V and 3 bases from J, leaving 11 bases between. Germline values: CDR1 MNHNY, CDR2 SVGAGI (reference sequence). CDR3 nucleotides: TGTGCCAGCAGTTACCCCGGGAGCTACTACAATGAGCAGTTCTTC. Translation gives CASSYPGSYYNEQFF.

As for this clone: A junction boundary mismatches the germline segment, possibly from a read error. V usage is TRBV18 and J usage is TRBJ1-2; TRBD1 matches at 7 bases. The CDR3 is 17 residues long. Per the germline V gene, CDR1 is KGHSH and CDR2 is LQKENI. The CDR3 region has the DNA TGTGCCAGCTCCCCACGCCAGGGGGGAGCCGGGGACAATGGCTACACCTTC. Translated: CASSPRQGGAGDNGYTF.

The chain uses TRBV29-1 and TRBJ2-5; tentative D call: TRBD2 (5 bases). This CDR3 is 13 amino acids long. The germline V and J ends were trimmed by 7 bases and 0 bases, with 12 bases remaining between them. Per the germline V gene, CDR1 is SQVTM and CDR2 is ANQGSEA. This chain's CDR3 is CSATEGYQETQYF. The CDR3 nucleotides read TGCAGCGCTACTGAGGGCTACCAAGAGACCCAGTACTTC. Looking up the rest from reference TRBV29-1 and TRBJ2-5 gives the full variable domain: SAVISQKPSRDICQRGTSLTIQCQVDSQVTMMFWYRQQPGQSLTLIATANQGSEATYESGFVIDKFPISRPNLTFSTLTVSNMSPEDSSIYLCSATEGYQETQYFGPGTRLLVL.

V usage is TRBV11-1 and J usage is TRBJ2-1; TRBD2 is a possible D gene (5 bases). The CDR3 sequence is 14 residues long. V lost 5 bases, J lost 2 bases, and 10 bases lay in between. Germline V gene lookup returns CDR1 SGHAT and CDR2 FQDESV (reference sequence). CDR3 DNA: TGTGCCAGCAGCGGGGAGATGGCCTACAATGAGCAGTTCTTC. Translation gives CASSGEMAYNEQFF.

This clone was counted a few times. The gene calls are TRBV18 and TRBJ1-4; TRBD1 aligns across 8 bases. V lost 6 bases and J lost 5; bases outside the gene matches: 5. CDR3 length: 14 residues. The V gene's germline CDR1 is KGHSH and CDR2 LQKENI. Here the CDR3 DNA reads TGTGCCAGCTCGCGGACAGGGCAAAATGAAAAACTGTTTTTT. It yields the protein CASSRTGQNEKLFF.